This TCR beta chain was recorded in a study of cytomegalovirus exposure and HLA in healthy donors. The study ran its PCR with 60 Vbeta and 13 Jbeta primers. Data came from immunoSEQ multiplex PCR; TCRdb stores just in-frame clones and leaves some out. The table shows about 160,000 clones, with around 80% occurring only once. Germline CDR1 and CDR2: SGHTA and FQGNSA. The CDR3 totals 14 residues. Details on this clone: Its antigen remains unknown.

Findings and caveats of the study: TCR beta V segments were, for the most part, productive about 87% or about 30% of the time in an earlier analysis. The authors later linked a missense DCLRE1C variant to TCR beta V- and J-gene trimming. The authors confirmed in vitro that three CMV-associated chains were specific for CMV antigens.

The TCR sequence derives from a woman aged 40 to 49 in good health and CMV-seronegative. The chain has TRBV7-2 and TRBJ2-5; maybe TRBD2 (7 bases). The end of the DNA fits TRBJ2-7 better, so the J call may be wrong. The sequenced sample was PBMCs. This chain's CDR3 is CASNPGAGVYEQYF. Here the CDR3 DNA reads TGTGCCAGCAACCCGGGGGCGGGAGTGTACGAGCAGTACTTC.